Sequencing of this T cell receptor (beta chain) was carried out in a study of low-dose radiotherapy and immunotherapy resistance in tumors. Background on the study: Treatment consisted of nivolumab 240 mg every two weeks and ipilimumab 1 mg/kg every six weeks, given intravenously to patients. Aspirin 300 mg, taken orally and daily, was given to patients for four cycles from cycle 1 day 1.

Specified time point: after trial treatment. Treatment in this sample: LDRT plus nivolumab, ipilimumab, low-dose cyclophosphamide and aspirin (RACIN trial). Treatment of the donors consisted of nivolumab and ipilimumab (plus aspirin, low-dose cyclophosphamide and low-dose radiotherapy). First-strand cDNA used TRAV- and TRBV-specific primers, covering alpha and beta chains. The TCRs were subjected to amplification over approximately 20 PCR cycles employing a constant-region primer in conjunction with a V-primer adapter. TCRdb reprocessed the reads via MiXCR and lists one record per CDR3 protein. This sample carries more than 90,000 distinct CDR3 sequences, roughly 20% of them seen once, and the ten largest clones take roughly 4.3%. The CDR3 totals 14 residues. The V gene end was trimmed by 4 bases and the J gene end by 7 bases; junction bases not matched to a gene: 5. Germline lookup yields CDR1 MNHEY and CDR2 SVGEGT.

The specimen comprised PBMCs, sampled after low-dose radiotherapy plus immunotherapy. This clonotype originated in a male donor with prostate cancer. The chain combines TRBV6-2 or TRBV6-3 with TRBJ1-4; 8 bases align to TRBD1. As DNA, the CDR3 is TGTGCCAGCAGTTCAGGACAGGGCACTGAAAAACTGTTTTTT. Translating gives CASSSGQGTEKLFF.